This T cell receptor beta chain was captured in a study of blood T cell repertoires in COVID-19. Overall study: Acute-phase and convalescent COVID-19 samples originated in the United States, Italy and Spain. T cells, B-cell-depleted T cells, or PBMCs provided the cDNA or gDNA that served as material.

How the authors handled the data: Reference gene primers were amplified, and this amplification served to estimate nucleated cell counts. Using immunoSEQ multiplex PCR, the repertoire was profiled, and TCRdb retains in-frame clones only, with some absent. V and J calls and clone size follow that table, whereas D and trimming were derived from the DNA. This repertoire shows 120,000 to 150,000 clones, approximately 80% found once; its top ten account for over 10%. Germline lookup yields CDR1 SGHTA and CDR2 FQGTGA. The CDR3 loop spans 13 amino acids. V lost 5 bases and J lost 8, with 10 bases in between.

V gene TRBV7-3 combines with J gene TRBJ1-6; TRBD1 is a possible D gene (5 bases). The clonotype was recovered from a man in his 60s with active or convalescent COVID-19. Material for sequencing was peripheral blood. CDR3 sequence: CASSSGTDSPLHF. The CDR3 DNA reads TGTGCCAGCAGCAGCGGGACGGATTCACCCCTCCACTTT.